Following are 21 T cell receptor beta chains from one sample sequenced in a study of T cell responses to AZD1222 COVID-19 vaccine. This table comes from immunoSEQ multiplex PCR, and its TCRdb copy is limited to in-frame clones, with some not included. The top ten clones hold approximately 4.8% of a sample with approximately 100,000 clones, roughly nine tenths of them seen once. The sequenced sample was peripheral blood, obtained on day 0 of AZD1222 vaccination. The receptors here all came from an adult in good health.

The chain uses TRBV27 and TRBJ1-6; 7 nucleotides line up with TRBD1. Germline CDR1 is MNHEY and CDR2 is SMNVEV (reference sequence). CDR3 length: 15 amino acids. V dropped 0 bases and J dropped 4; count of bases not matched to a gene: 0. CDR3 DNA sequence: TGTGCCAGCAGTTTATCGGGACAGTATAATTCACCCCTCCACTTT. Translation: CASSLSGQYNSPLHF.

The rearrangement joins TRBV27 to TRBJ2-5; D is uncertain. V lost 2 bases and J lost 5, with 12 bases in between. The CDR3 covers 14 residues. The germline V gene encodes CDR1 MNHEY and CDR2 SMNVEV (reference sequence). The CDR3 loop is CASSLIAALETQYF. In DNA, the CDR3 is TGTGCCAGCAGTTTAATCGCAGCCTTGGAGACCCAGTACTTC.

This clone was recorded once. The chain is built from TRBV13 and TRBJ1-1; D uncertain. The CDR3 sequence is 13 residues long. CDR1 PRHDT and CDR2 FYEKMQ come from the germline V gene (reference sequence). The V end was cut by 0 bases, the J end by 2 bases, with 4 bases between. The CDR3 is CASSLGGNTEAFF. CDR3 DNA: TGTGCCAGCAGCTTAGGGGGTAACACTGAAGCTTTCTTT.

The genes are TRBV9 and TRBJ2-1; D unclear. CDR1 SGDLS and CDR2 YYNGEE come from the germline V gene. There are 15 residues in the CDR3. With 4 bases removed from V and 10 bases from J, the gap between germline ends came to 21 bases. The CDR3 DNA follows: TGTGCCAGCAGCCCGAGTGCCTCTAGTAACCGAGAGCAGTTCTTC. This codes for CASSPSASSNREQFF.

The chain uses TRBV6-5 and TRBJ2-1; a possible D gene is TRBD1 (6 bases). V was pared by 5 bases and J by 9 bases, with 11 bases between. The CDR3 covers 12 residues. Germline-derived CDR1 and CDR2 are MNHEY and SVGAGI. The CDR3: CASSTGQPEQFF. Written as DNA, the CDR3 is TGTGCCAGCAGTACCGGACAGCCTGAGCAGTTCTTC.

The J gene is TRBJ1-1, the V gene TRBV5-1; no clear D. The CDR3 has 9 residues. The germline V gene has CDR1 SGHRS and CDR2 YFSETQ. V was cut by 6 bases and J by 8 bases, with 5 bases left in between. This chain's CDR3 is CASIFEAFF. The CDR3 DNA follows: TGCGCCAGCATATTCGAAGCTTTCTTT. The full variable domain, rest sourced from reference TRBV5-1 and TRBJ1-1, is KAGVTQTPRYLIKTRGQQVTLSCSPISGHRSVSWYQQTPGQGLQFLFEYFSETQRNKGNFPGRFSGRQFSNSRSEMNVSTLELGDSALYLCASIFEAFFGQGTRLTVV.

The table lists this clone with a count of one. The chain carries TRBV18 and TRBJ2-3; D is unresolved. The CDR3 runs 10 residues. From germline, CDR1 is KGHSH and CDR2 LQKENI. V was shortened by 4 bases and J by 5 bases, with 1 base between the two germline ends. The CDR3 here is CASSQDTQYF. The CDR3, as DNA: TGTGCCAGCTCACAAGATACGCAGTATTTT.

The chain employs TRBV9 and TRBJ2-3, with D perhaps given as TRBD1 or TRBD2 (6 bases each). This CDR3 has 16 amino acids. Germline lookup yields CDR1 SGDLS and CDR2 YYNGEE. V was shortened by 4 bases and J by 0 bases, with 15 bases between the two germline ends. The CDR3 sequence: CASSPQGGRSTDTQYF. The DNA of the CDR3 is TGTGCCAGCAGCCCACAGGGAGGTAGGAGCACAGATACGCAGTATTTT.

This clone came up once. V and J are TRBV7-9 and TRBJ1-6, with D maybe TRBD1 (6 bases). The V end lost 5 bases, the J end lost 7 bases, and 15 bases lay between the germline ends. The CDR3 contains 15 residues. In germline, CDR1 is SEHNR, CDR2 FQNEAQ (reference sequence). CDR3 sequence: CASSPVGGRNSPLHF. The CDR3 bases are TGTGCCAGCAGCCCAGTGGGGGGCCGAAATTCACCCCTCCACTTT.

The rearrangement uses TRBV7-6 and TRBJ1-5, with TRBD1 matching 7 bases. Germline loops: CDR1 SGHVS, CDR2 FNYEAQ. The V and J ends lost 5 bases and 0 bases, in that order; junction bases with no gene match: 7. CDR3 length equals 16 residues. CDR3 DNA: TGTGCCAGCAGCCCCAGTCAGGGGGGTAGCAATCAGCCCCAGCATTTT. Translating it yields CASSPSQGGSNQPQHF.

The CDR3 region is CSVAHPGGTGELFF. The CDR3 DNA reads TGCAGCGTTGCTCACCCTGGAGGAACCGGGGAGCTGTTTTTT. V usage is TRBV29-1 and J usage is TRBJ2-2, with D possibly being TRBD2 (5 bases). V shed 4 bases and J shed 5 bases, with 14 bases lying between them. This CDR3 has 14 residues. Germline CDR1 reads SQVTM; CDR2 reads ANQGSEA.

The J gene is TRBJ2-1, the V gene TRBV3-1 (or the pseudogene TRBV3-2); maybe TRBD1 (6 bases). Germline-derived CDR1 and CDR2 are LGHDT and YNNKEL (reference sequence). V gave up 0 bases and J gave up 3 bases, with 9 bases separating them. The length of the CDR3 is 15 residues. The CDR3 region has the DNA TGTGCCAGCAGCCAAGAGCCAGGGGTCTACAATGAGCAGTTCTTC. This sequence encodes CASSQEPGVYNEQFF.

The chain employs TRBV21-1 and TRBJ1-5. TRBV21-1 is noted as a pseudogene. The CDR3 is 13 residues long. CDR3 DNA sequence: TGTGCCAGCAGCAAAGTCGGGGGACAGCCCCAGCATTTT. Translating it yields CASSKVGGQPQHF.

This clone has just one count. This chain connects TRBV4-3 to TRBJ2-3; D not certain. Germline lookup yields CDR1 LGHNA and CDR2 YSLEER. CDR3 length: 14 amino acids. V was cut by 0 bases and J by 2 bases, with 6 bases left in between. CDR3 amino acids: CASSQDLLTDTQYF. The CDR3 bases are TGCGCCAGCAGCCAAGATCTGCTCACAGATACGCAGTATTTT.

The gene calls are TRBV5-1 and TRBJ1-3, with 7 nucleotides matching TRBD1. The J segment lost 0 bases and the V segment lost 4 bases, leaving 7 bases of the junction unmatched. The CDR3 runs to 16 residues. The V gene's germline CDR1 is SGHRS and CDR2 YFSETQ. This chain's CDR3 is CASSPQGGSSGNTIYF. CDR3 in DNA: TGCGCCAGCAGCCCGCAGGGGGGCAGCTCTGGAAACACCATATATTTT.

This clone was recorded only once. J is TRBJ1-2 and V is TRBV20-1, with D hard to call. CDR3 length equals 10 residues. The germline gives CDR1 DFQATT, CDR2 SNEGSKA (reference sequence). This chain's CDR3 is CSADNYGYTF. CDR3 coding DNA: TGCAGCGCTGATAACTATGGCTACACCTTC.

CDR3 sequence reads: CASSPGQVGSPLHF. The CDR3 nucleotides are TGTGCCAGCTCACCGGGACAGGTGGGATCACCCCTCCACTTT. This chain connects TRBV18 to TRBJ1-6, with TRBD1 matching 8 bases. The CDR3 has 14 amino acids. J gave up 10 bases and V 3 bases, and 5 bases lay outside the gene matches. Germline V lookup: CDR1 KGHSH, CDR2 LQKENI.

The V and J genes are TRBV6-1 and TRBJ2-1, with D perhaps TRBD1 (6 bases). V was cut by 0 bases and J by 6 bases, with 15 bases left in between. CDR1 MNHNS and CDR2 SASEGT come from the germline V gene. There are 16 residues in the CDR3. The CDR3 region has the DNA TGTGCCAGCAGTGAAGCGCTGGGGGCCTCAGGCAATGAGCAGTTCTTC. It codes for CASSEALGASGNEQFF.

This clone was detected only a few times. V and J are TRBV5-1 and TRBJ1-2; 7 bases map to TRBD1. This CDR3 comprises 14 residues. V lost 0 bases and J lost 8; bases outside the gene matches: 7. Germline V gene sequence: CDR1 SGHRS, CDR2 YFSETQ. The CDR3 loop is CASSLAGAGGGYTF. The CDR3 bases are TGCGCCAGCAGCTTGGCCGGGGCAGGGGGAGGCTACACCTTC.

This clone has more than one count but fewer than ten. The V and J genes are TRBV4-3 and TRBJ1-1; 11 bases align to TRBD1. Germline-derived CDR1 and CDR2 are LGHNA and YSLEER. After removal of 0 bases from V and 1 base from J, the junction contained 4 bases not matched to a gene. This CDR3 region has 17 residues. In nucleotides, the CDR3 is TGCGCCAGCAGCCAAGATGGGACAGGGGGGAGGAACACTGAAGCTTTCTTT. This sequence encodes CASSQDGTGGRNTEAFF.

The chain has TRBV6-1 and TRBJ1-2, with D possibly TRBD1 on 6 matching bases. Trimming left V 2 bases short and J 8 bases short, with 12 bases between. The germline V gene has CDR1 MNHNS and CDR2 SASEGT. This CDR3 has 13 amino acids. CDR3 nucleotides: TGTGCCAGCAGTGAAATGGGGGGCCGGGGCTACACCTTC. Translating gives CASSEMGGRGYTF.